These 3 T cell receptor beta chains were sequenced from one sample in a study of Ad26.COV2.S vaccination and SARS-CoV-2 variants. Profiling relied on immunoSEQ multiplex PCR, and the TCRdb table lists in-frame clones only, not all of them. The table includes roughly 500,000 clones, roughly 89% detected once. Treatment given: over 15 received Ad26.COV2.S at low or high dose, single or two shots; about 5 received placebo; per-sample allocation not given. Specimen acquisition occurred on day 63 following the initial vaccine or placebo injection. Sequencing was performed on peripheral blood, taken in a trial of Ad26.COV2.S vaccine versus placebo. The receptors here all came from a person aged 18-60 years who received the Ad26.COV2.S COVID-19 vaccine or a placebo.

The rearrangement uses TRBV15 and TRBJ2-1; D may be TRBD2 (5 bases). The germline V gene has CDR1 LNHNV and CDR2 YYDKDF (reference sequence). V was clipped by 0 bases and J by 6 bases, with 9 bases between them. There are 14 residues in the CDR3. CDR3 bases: TGTGCCACCAGCAGAGATCTAGCCCTCAATGAGCAGTTCTTC. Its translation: CATSRDLALNEQFF.

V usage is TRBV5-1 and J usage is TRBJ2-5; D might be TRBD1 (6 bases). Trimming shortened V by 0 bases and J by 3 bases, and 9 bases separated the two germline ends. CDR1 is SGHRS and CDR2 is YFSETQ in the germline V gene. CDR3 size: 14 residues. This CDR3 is CASSLAPGEETQYF. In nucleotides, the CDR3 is TGCGCCAGCAGCTTGGCCCCAGGGGAAGAGACCCAGTACTTC.

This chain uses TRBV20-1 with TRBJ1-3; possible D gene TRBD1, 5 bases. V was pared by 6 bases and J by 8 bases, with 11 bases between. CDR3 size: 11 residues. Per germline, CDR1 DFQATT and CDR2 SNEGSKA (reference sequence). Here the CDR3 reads CSAPDKDTIYF. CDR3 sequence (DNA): TGCAGTGCCCCGGACAAGGACACCATATATTTT.